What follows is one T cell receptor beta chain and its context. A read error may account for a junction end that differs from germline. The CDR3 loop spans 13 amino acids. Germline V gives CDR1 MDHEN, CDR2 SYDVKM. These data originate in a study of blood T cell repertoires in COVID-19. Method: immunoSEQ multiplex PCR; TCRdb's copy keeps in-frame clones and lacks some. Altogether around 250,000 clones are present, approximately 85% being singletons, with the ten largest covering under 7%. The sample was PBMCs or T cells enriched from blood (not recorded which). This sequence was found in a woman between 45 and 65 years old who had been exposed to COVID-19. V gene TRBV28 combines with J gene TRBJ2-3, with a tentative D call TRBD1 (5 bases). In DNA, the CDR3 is TGTGCCGGCAGTACGACAGTCACAGATACGCAGTATTTT. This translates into CAGSTTVTDTQYF.